This paragraph reports one T cell receptor beta chain. Patients with chemo-refractory metastatic non-small-cell lung cancer received focal radiation plus CTLA-4 blockade with ipilimumab. Germline CDR1 GTSNPN, CDR2 SVGIG (reference sequence). V shed 3 bases and J shed 2 bases, with 11 bases lying between them. The CDR3 loop spans 14 amino acids. The data stem from a study of radiotherapy plus CTLA-4 blockade in lung cancer. Measured with immunoSEQ multiplex PCR; TCRdb has only the in-frame clones, and not every one. Altogether 70,000 to 85,000 clones are present, around 74% being singletons, with the ten largest covering around 10%.

Sequencing was performed on peripheral blood, taken from a patient treated with radiotherapy plus ipilimumab. The V gene is TRBV30, the J gene TRBJ1-5, with D tentatively TRBD1 (5 bases). The TCR comes from a human donor with non-small cell lung cancer whose response to radiotherapy plus ipilimumab could not be evaluated. The CDR3 sequence is CAWSGGRGNQPQHF. The CDR3 nucleotides are TGTGCCTGGAGCGGGGGACGGGGCAATCAGCCCCAGCATTTT. The complete variable domain, with remaining parts taken from reference TRBV30 and TRBJ1-5, reads SQTIHQWPATLVQPVGSPLSLECTVEGTSNPNLYWYRQAAGRGLQLLFYSVGIGQISSEVPQNLSASRPQDRQFILSSKKLLLSDSGFYLCAWSGGRGNQPQHFGDGTRLSIL.